The 31 T cell receptor beta chains below come from one sample, sequenced in a study of blood T cell repertoires in COVID-19. TCRdb's table, derived via immunoSEQ multiplex PCR, lists solely in-frame clones and lacks some. The profile shows about 220,000 clones, approximately 83% of them singletons. The sequenced material came from peripheral blood. All receptors derive from a woman aged 55 to 70 with acute or convalescent COVID-19.

This chain connects TRBV4-1 to TRBJ1-4, with 7 bases lining up with TRBD1. The CDR3 spans 15 residues. Germline V gene data show CDR1 as MGHRA and CDR2 as YSYEKL. V shed 2 bases and J 4 bases; nucleotides not matched to a gene: 4. CDR3 nucleotides: TGCGCCAGCAGCCAATGGACAGGTATTAATGAAAAACTGTTTTTT. It encodes CASSQWTGINEKLFF.

On this clone itself: Other DNA sequences within the sample encode an identical CDR3. The J gene is TRBJ2-5, the V gene TRBV29-1; TRBD2 agrees at 9 bases. J gave up 5 bases and V 4 bases, and 8 bases lay outside the gene matches. Germline assignment: CDR1 SQVTM and CDR2 ANQGSEA. The CDR3 is made up of 14 amino acids. Here the CDR3 reads CSVAQRGAGETQYF. For the CDR3, the DNA is TGCAGCGTTGCTCAGCGGGGGGCGGGGGAGACCCAGTACTTC.

The chain employs TRBV19 and TRBJ1-5; D uncertain. This CDR3 has 14 residues. V shed 5 bases and J shed 4 bases, with 12 bases lying between them. Germline assignment: CDR1 LNHDA and CDR2 SQIVND (reference sequence). The chain's CDR3 is CASSPRRRNQPQHF. CDR3 in DNA: TGTGCCAGTAGTCCTAGAAGGAGGAATCAGCCCCAGCATTTT.

In its sample, this clone was seen a few times. The chain is built from TRBV28 and TRBJ1-5; the match to TRBD1 covers 9 bases. The CDR3 spans 15 residues. V was clipped by 6 bases and J by 4 bases; unmatched bases: 7. Germline-derived CDR1 and CDR2 are MDHEN and SYDVKM. The DNA of the CDR3 is TGTGCCAGCAGCCCGGACAGGGGAGGTAATCAGCCCCAGCATTTT. This translates into CASSPDRGGNQPQHF.

The chain joins TRBV6-5 to TRBJ2-2, with 7 bases lining up with TRBD2. This CDR3 region has 15 residues. V was clipped by 6 bases and J by 0 bases; unmatched bases: 4. Germline V gene lookup returns CDR1 MNHEY and CDR2 SVGAGI. CDR3 amino acids: CASRGRGPNTGELFF. DNA for the CDR3: TGTGCCAGCAGGGGGAGGGGACCGAACACCGGGGAGCTGTTTTTT.

This rearrangement joins TRBV27 to TRBJ1-2; 8 bases are shared with TRBD1. J was trimmed by 4 bases and V by 0 bases; bases with no gene match: 4. Germline CDR1 reads MNHEY; CDR2 reads SMNVEV (reference sequence). The CDR3 covers 15 residues. The CDR3 reads CASSLSSGQAYGYTF. The CDR3, as DNA: TGTGCCAGCAGTTTATCGTCGGGACAGGCCTATGGCTACACCTTC.

This clone was counted only a few times. The chain combines TRBV13 with TRBJ1-2; weak D call: TRBD1 (5 bases). Germline V lookup: CDR1 PRHDT, CDR2 FYEKMQ (reference sequence). The CDR3 is 12 amino acids. Between the trimmed V and J ends, which lost 0 bases and 6 bases, there was a span of 5 bases. The CDR3 reads CASSLGTDGYTF. The CDR3 DNA sequence: TGTGCCAGCAGCTTAGGGACAGATGGCTACACCTTC.

The chain links TRBV19 to TRBJ1-6; 8 nucleotides match TRBD1. With 0 bases clipped from V and 7 bases from J, the junction kept 2 bases outside the gene matches. CDR3 length: 15 residues. Germline lookup yields CDR1 LNHDA and CDR2 SQIVND (reference sequence). The CDR3 DNA reads as TGTGCCAGTAGTATAGATGCAGGGGGCAATTCACCCCTCCACTTT. This translates into CASSIDAGGNSPLHF.

This chain joins TRBV7-2 and TRBJ1-2; D remains unclear. Germline V gene lookup returns CDR1 SGHTA and CDR2 FQGNSA. The ends were cut back, 2 bases at V and 8 bases at J, with 9 bases in the middle. This CDR3 is built from 12 residues. This CDR3 is CASSLWTHGYTF. The CDR3 bases are TGTGCCAGCAGCTTATGGACTCACGGCTACACCTTC.

In this sample, this clone turned up a few times. The chain uses TRBV27 and TRBJ2-7, with 10 bases that match TRBD1. The germline V gene encodes CDR1 MNHEY and CDR2 SMNVEV (reference sequence). The ends lost 5 bases at V and 7 bases at J; junction bases unmatched: 5. There are 13 residues in the CDR3. CDR3 region: CASSPDRGREQYF. CDR3 nucleotide sequence: TGTGCCAGCAGTCCGGACAGGGGGAGAGAGCAGTACTTC.

This chain uses TRBV7-2 with TRBJ2-3; the match to TRBD2 covers 7 bases. J was trimmed by 1 base and V by 6 bases; bases with no gene match: 19. Germline V gene sequence: CDR1 SGHTA, CDR2 FQGNSA. CDR3 length: 19 amino acids. DNA for the CDR3: TGTGCCAGCAGTCTTAGGTCGCAAAGAACTAGCGCTGGCACAGATACGCAGTATTTT. Amino acid sequence: CASSLRSQRTSAGTDTQYF. Full variable domain (rest looked up from reference TRBV7-2 and TRBJ2-3): GAGVSQSPSNKVTEKGKDVELRCDPISGHTALYWYRQSLGQGLEFLIYFQGNSAPDKSGLPSDRFSAERTGGSVSTLTIQRTQQEDSAVYLCASSLRSQRTSAGTDTQYFGPGTRLTVL.

This clone was picked up one time. The V and J genes are TRBV10-1 and TRBJ1-2, with D tentatively TRBD1 (5 bases). V dropped 7 bases and J dropped 4 bases, with 22 bases sitting between them. The CDR3 covers 16 residues. Germline V CDR1 and CDR2: WNHNN, SYGVQD (reference sequence). CDR3 protein: CASIWYQWLQAYGYTF. CDR3 in DNA: TGCGCCAGCATTTGGTATCAATGGCTACAGGCCTATGGCTACACCTTC.

This sequence joins TRBV21-1 and TRBJ2-1; the table names TRBD1, a call not compared with the DNA. TRBV21-1 constitutes a pseudogene. CDR3 length equals 18 residues. Here the CDR3 DNA reads TGTGCCAGCAGCAAAGGCTTGTGGACACAGGGGCAGTTTCAAGAGCAGTTCTTC. Its translation: CASSKGLWTQGQFQEQFF.

Concerning this clone itself: This CDR3 is also generated by other DNA sequences in the sample. V usage is TRBV6-5 and J usage is TRBJ2-2, with unresolved D. Germline V CDR1 and CDR2: MNHEY, SVGAGI. V lost 4 bases, J lost 4 bases, and 7 bases lay in between. The CDR3 contains 13 residues. The DNA of the CDR3 is TGTGCCAGCAGTTCCGGTCCCACCGGGGAGCTGTTTTTT. Translation gives CASSSGPTGELFF.

The chain joins TRBV6-1 to TRBJ1-5; no firm D call. Trimming left V 2 bases short and J 5 bases short, with 13 bases between. Germline V gives CDR1 MNHNS, CDR2 SASEGT. The CDR3 has 15 residues. The CDR3 nucleotides are TGTGCCAGCAGTGAAAACCCAGGCTCTTATCAGCCCCAGCATTTT. Amino acids: CASSENPGSYQPQHF.

V usage is TRBV7-2 and J usage is TRBJ2-2; D gene unclear. The germline V and J ends were trimmed by 6 bases and 0 bases, with 8 bases remaining between them. Germline CDR1 reads SGHTA; CDR2 reads FQGNSA. The CDR3 is 14 residues long. The CDR3 DNA sequence: TGTGCCAGCAGGTACTTCGCGAACACCGGGGAGCTGTTTTTT. Translation gives CASRYFANTGELFF.

There are a few counts of this clone. CDR3 loop: CASSINEDYGYTF. CDR3 nucleotides: TGTGCCAGTAGTATAAATGAGGACTATGGCTACACCTTC. V gene TRBV19 combines with J gene TRBJ1-2; D not certain. Germline V gene lookup returns CDR1 LNHDA and CDR2 SQIVND (reference sequence). The CDR3 runs to 13 residues. The V gene lost 2 bases and the J gene lost 3 bases, with 7 bases spanning the gap.

The CDR3 bases are TGTGCCACCAGCATCGGTCTTCAGACCCAGTACTTC. Translation gives CATSIGLQTQYF. The V and J genes are TRBV15 and TRBJ2-5; the D is unclear. Trimming shortened V by 4 bases and J by 6 bases, and 9 bases separated the two germline ends. CDR3 length: 12 residues. Germline CDR1 and CDR2: LNHNV and YYDKDF (reference sequence).

CDR3 protein: CASSRGRGSWDTQYF. The DNA of the CDR3 is TGTGCCAGTAGTCGAGGGCGGGGCTCGTGGGATACGCAGTATTTT. The V call is TRBV19, the J call TRBJ2-3, with TRBD2 as a possible D gene (6 bases). From germline, CDR1 is LNHDA and CDR2 SQIVND (reference sequence). This CDR3 is 15 amino acids long. The germline V and J ends were trimmed by 5 bases and 6 bases, with 18 bases remaining between them.

This clone was counted a few times. This sequence joins TRBV6-5 and TRBJ1-2; 12 nucleotides line up with TRBD1. J lost 2 bases, V lost 6 bases, and 4 bases had no gene match. Germline loops: CDR1 MNHEY, CDR2 SVGAGI. The CDR3 sequence is 15 residues long. The CDR3 here is CASRQGQGANYGYTF. The CDR3 bases are TGTGCCAGCAGACAGGGACAGGGGGCAAACTATGGCTACACCTTC.

The chain uses TRBV29-1 and TRBJ2-5, with 8 bases aligning to TRBD2. Germline lookup yields CDR1 SQVTM and CDR2 ANQGSEA. The CDR3 has 13 amino acids. Unmatched junction bases numbered 5, after V lost 6 bases and J lost 2 bases. CDR3 nucleotides: TGCAGCGTGGTCGGCGGGGGGCAAGAGACCCAGTACTTC. This sequence encodes CSVVGGGQETQYF.

The rearrangement joins TRBV19 to TRBJ2-2, with TRBD2 as a possible D gene (6 bases). CDR1 is LNHDA, CDR2 SQIVND, per germline (reference sequence). V dropped 11 bases and J dropped 6 bases, with 13 bases sitting between them. CDR3 length: 12 residues. The CDR3 region has the DNA TGTGCCTCTAAGTGGGGGGCCGGGGAGCTGTTTTTT. It specifies CASKWGAGELFF.

The V call is TRBV18, the J call TRBJ1-4; D perhaps matches TRBD1 (5 bases). This CDR3 has 16 residues. Germline CDR1 is KGHSH and CDR2 is LQKENI. V lost 6 bases to trimming and J lost 3 bases, with 17 bases between them. The CDR3 DNA follows: TGTGCCAGCTCCCTACGAGAAGGGGAGGCTAATGAAAAACTGTTTTTT. It is translated as CASSLREGEANEKLFF. Together with reference TRBV18 and TRBJ1-4, the CDR3 gives the full variable domain: NAGVMQNPRHLVRRRGQEARLRCSPMKGHSHVYWYRQLPEEGLKFMVYLQKENIIDESGMPKERFSAEFPKEGPSILRIQQVVRGDSAAYFCASSLREGEANEKLFFGSGTQLSVL.

The chain is built from TRBV27 and TRBJ1-1; no clear D gene. V was trimmed by 4 bases and J by 0 bases, leaving 21 bases between them. Germline-derived CDR1 and CDR2 are MNHEY and SMNVEV (reference sequence). CDR3 length: 18 residues. The DNA of the CDR3 is TGTGCCAGCAGTTCGGTCCTAATCCTCACGGGGATGAACACTGAAGCTTTCTTT. This sequence encodes CASSSVLILTGMNTEAFF.

This rearrangement joins TRBV13 to TRBJ2-7; 7 bases line up with TRBD2. J was trimmed by 1 base and V by 1 base; bases with no gene match: 7. Germline values: CDR1 PRHDT, CDR2 FYEKMQ (reference sequence). This CDR3 has 16 residues. In DNA, the CDR3 is TGTGCCAGCAGCTTAGTAGGCAGGGAGGGGTCCTACGAGCAGTACTTC. Translation: CASSLVGREGSYEQYF.

The chain is built from TRBV21-1 and TRBJ1-5. TRBV21-1 is a pseudogene locus. The CDR3 totals 15 residues. The CDR3 DNA is TGTGCCAGCAGCAAAGGGAGTGTCAGAAATCAGCCCCAGCATTTT. Translating it yields CASSKGSVRNQPQHF.

The V and J genes are TRBV7-3 and TRBJ2-3; TRBD2 matches 7 bases. The CDR3 sequence is 14 residues long. The V gene end was trimmed by 2 bases and the J gene end by 1 base; junction bases not matched to a gene: 0. The V gene's germline CDR1 is SGHTA and CDR2 FQGTGA. The chain's CDR3 is CASSLLAGTDTQYF. Here the CDR3 DNA reads TGTGCCAGCAGCTTACTAGCGGGCACAGATACGCAGTATTTT.

This chain joins TRBV11-2 and TRBJ1-1; D is undetermined. Germline CDR1 is SGHAT and CDR2 is FQNNGV. V lost 3 bases to trimming and J lost 5 bases, with 10 bases between them. CDR3 length equals 13 residues. The chain's CDR3 is CASSFHAGTEAFF. The CDR3 region has the DNA TGTGCCAGCAGCTTCCATGCGGGGACTGAAGCTTTCTTT.

This chain uses TRBV7-9 with TRBJ2-1; the D gene is possibly TRBD2 (7 bases). Trimming shortened V by 2 bases and J by 6 bases, and 14 bases separated the two germline ends. This CDR3 region has 15 residues. CDR1 and CDR2 from the germline V gene are SEHNR and FQNEAQ (reference sequence). The CDR3 loop is CASSLRGGAGNEQFF. CDR3 nucleotides: TGTGCCAGCAGCTTAAGAGGGGGGGCTGGCAATGAGCAGTTCTTC.

This chain joins TRBV6-5 and TRBJ1-2, with TRBD1 identical over 9 bases. This CDR3 comprises 14 residues. The germline gives CDR1 MNHEY, CDR2 SVGAGI. Losses at the gene ends were 5 bases for V and 8 bases for J; bases not matched to a gene: 9. CDR3 DNA: TGTGCCAGCAGTCGTACAGGGGGCTCTTTCGGCTACACCTTC. This encodes CASSRTGGSFGYTF.

For this clone: Distinct nucleotide sequences in the sample also encode this CDR3. The chain carries TRBV2 and TRBJ2-1; D may be TRBD2 (6 bases). The CDR3 totals 14 residues. Trimming took 8 bases from V and 1 from J, leaving 12 bases between them. Germline V CDR1 and CDR2: SNHLY, FYNNEI. The CDR3 DNA follows: TGTGCCAGCGGGGGAGGAGGATCCTACAATGAGCAGTTCTTC. Protein product: CASGGGGSYNEQFF.